The clone carrying this TCR beta chain was seen only once. Its antigen is undetermined. This sample was included in a study of graft-versus-host responses after intestinal transplantation. About the research overall: Grafts that recipients had were multivisceral, liver-intestinal, or isolated intestinal transplants. Each patient got anti-thymocyte globulin induction, then tacrolimus and steroids for two to four years. Study-wide results and limits: Subjects displaying graft-donor T cell macrochimerism possessed elevated graft-versus-host to host-versus-graft clonal ratios inside allografts. Early HvG declines after transplant were associated with peak circulating GvH clone levels.

The V and J ends lost 4 bases and 9 bases, in that order; junction bases with no gene match: 12. This CDR3 is built from 15 residues. Germline CDR1 SGHRS, CDR2 YFSETQ. Only in-frame clones appear in the TCRdb table, and some are missing; sequencing was by immunoSEQ multiplex PCR. The sample yields about 96,000 clones, roughly 90% seen once. The sequencing here drew on unstimulated CD4+ T cells sorted from spleen or lymph node cells, taken before intestinal transplant. This TCR was sampled from a human donor who received an intestinal transplant. This chain connects TRBV5-1 to TRBJ2-3, with 9 bases identical to TRBD2. The DNA for the CDR3 is TGCGCCAGCAGCGCGACTAGCGGAGGTTCATCGACGCAGTATTTT. This sequence encodes CASSATSGGSSTQYF.